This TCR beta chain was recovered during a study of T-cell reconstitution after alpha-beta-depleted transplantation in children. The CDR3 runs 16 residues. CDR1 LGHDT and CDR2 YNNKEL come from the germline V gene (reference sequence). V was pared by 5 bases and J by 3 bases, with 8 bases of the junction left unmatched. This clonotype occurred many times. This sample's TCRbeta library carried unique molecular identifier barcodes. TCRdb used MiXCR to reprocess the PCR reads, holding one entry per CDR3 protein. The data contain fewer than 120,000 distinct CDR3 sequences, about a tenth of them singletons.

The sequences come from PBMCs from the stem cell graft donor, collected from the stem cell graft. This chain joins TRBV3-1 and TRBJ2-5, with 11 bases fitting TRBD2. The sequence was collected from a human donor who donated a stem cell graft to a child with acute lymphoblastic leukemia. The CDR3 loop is CASSSKGTSGKETQYF. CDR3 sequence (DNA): TGTGCCAGCAGCTCTAAAGGGACTAGCGGAAAAGAGACCCAGTACTTC.